The next 15 T cell receptor beta chains were all read from a single sample in a study of blood T cells in healthy people across ages. A second about 6 to 12 cycle PCR used barcoded and J-beta primers. TCRdb re-called the 5' RACE reads with MiXCR, one entry per CDR3 protein. The data contain fewer than 950,000 distinct CDR3 sequences, 53% of them seen just once; the ten biggest clones take up roughly two fifths. Material: blood. Source of these receptors: a man older than 75 in good health.

This clonotype appeared a few times. The V gene is TRBV20-1, the J gene TRBJ1-6; 11 positions agree with TRBD1. Per germline, CDR1 DFQATT and CDR2 SNEGSKA (reference sequence). Trimming at V came to 0 bases and at J to 7 bases, leaving 11 bases not matched to a gene. The CDR3 length is 18 residues. The CDR3 region has the DNA TGCAGTGCTAGAGATGACCGGACAGGGGGCCTTCCCAATTCACCCCTCCACTTT. Amino acid sequence: CSARDDRTGGLPNSPLHF.

The J gene is TRBJ1-2, the V gene TRBV5-1, with 8 bases matching TRBD1. From germline, CDR1 is SGHRS and CDR2 YFSETQ. J gave up 4 bases and V 4 bases, and 9 bases lay outside the gene matches. This CDR3 spans 15 amino acids. The CDR3 spells CASSNPGGATYGYTF. In DNA, the CDR3 is TGCGCCAGCAGCAACCCAGGGGGCGCAACCTATGGCTACACCTTC.

This chain joins TRBV12-3 or TRBV12-4 and TRBJ2-5; D might be TRBD1 or TRBD2, each matching 5 bases. Matching the DNA end better, TRBJ2-7 makes the J call doubtful. The CDR3 sequence is 14 residues long. CDR3 residues: CASSLNRRYYEQYF. The CDR3 coding sequence is TGTGCCAGCAGTTTAAACAGGAGGTACTACGAGCAGTACTTC.

The chain couples TRBV25-1 to TRBJ2-5, with D perhaps TRBD2 (5 bases). This CDR3 is 14 amino acids long. Germline CDR1 MGHDK, CDR2 SYGVNS. V lost 0 bases and J lost 2, with 7 bases in between. The CDR3 sequence: CASSEYREQETQYF. The CDR3 DNA is TGTGCCAGCAGTGAATATCGGGAACAAGAGACCCAGTACTTC.

The table lists this clonotype with many counts. The V gene is TRBV29-1, the J gene TRBJ2-7, with TRBD2 matching 7 bases. Germline assignment: CDR1 SQVTM and CDR2 ANQGSEA. V trimming: 3 bases; J trimming: 3 bases; junction bases outside the gene matches: 11. This CDR3 contains 15 residues. The CDR3 DNA follows: TGCAGCGTTGATTCCAGCGGGACCGGTCTCTACGAGCAGTACTTC. Translation: CSVDSSGTGLYEQYF.

V gene TRBV11-2 combines with J gene TRBJ1-2; no clear D. The CDR3 runs 13 residues. The germline V gene has CDR1 SGHAT and CDR2 FQNNGV. The V gene lost 2 bases and the J gene lost 6 bases, with 10 bases spanning the gap. DNA of the CDR3: TGTGCCAGCAGCTTAACCGGAACTAATGGCTACACCTTC. Protein: CASSLTGTNGYTF.

This chain uses TRBV20-1 with TRBJ2-7, with D perhaps matching TRBD2 (5 bases). The V end lost 6 bases, the J end lost 1 base, and 13 bases lay between the germline ends. Germline V gene sequence: CDR1 DFQATT, CDR2 SNEGSKA (reference sequence). The CDR3 totals 13 residues. This CDR3 is CSAGKDVSYEQYF. CDR3 sequence (DNA): TGCAGTGCCGGGAAAGACGTGTCCTACGAGCAGTACTTC.

Only one count was recorded for this clonotype. The chain uses TRBV18 and TRBJ2-7; D unresolved. CDR1 KGHSH and CDR2 LQKENI come from the germline V gene. V lost 3 bases and J lost 2, with 8 bases in between. CDR3 length: 13 residues. The CDR3 bases are TGTGCCAGCTCACCTGCGACCACCTACGAGCAGTACTTC. Encoded protein: CASSPATTYEQYF.

This clonotype was seen more than once but under ten times. This chain links TRBV20-1 with TRBJ2-1; 9 nucleotides agree with TRBD1. The CDR3 contains 14 residues. Trimming at V came to 6 bases and at J to 4 bases, leaving 7 bases not matched to a gene. The germline CDR1 and CDR2 sequences are DFQATT and SNEGSKA (reference sequence). The CDR3 spells CSAPDRGVYNEQFF. The DNA for the CDR3 is TGCAGTGCACCTGACAGGGGGGTATACAATGAGCAGTTCTTC.

The rearrangement joins TRBV29-1 to TRBJ2-7, with 9 bases that match TRBD1. Unmatched junction bases numbered 6, after V lost 6 bases and J lost 3 bases. This CDR3 has 13 amino acids. Germline V CDR1 and CDR2: SQVTM, ANQGSEA. The CDR3 here is CSVLLDRGYEQYF. The CDR3 DNA is TGCAGCGTGCTATTGGACAGGGGCTACGAGCAGTACTTC.

This chain connects TRBV4-2 to TRBJ2-1, with 9 bases matching TRBD2. The CDR3 runs to 18 residues. Germline lookup yields CDR1 LGHNA and CDR2 YNFKEQ. J was trimmed by 5 bases and V by 4 bases; bases with no gene match: 15. The CDR3 DNA reads as TGTGCCAGCAGCCGCGGGGTAGCGGGGGTTAGTAAAGACAATGAGCAGTTCTTC. Translating it yields CASSRGVAGVSKDNEQFF.

This clonotype came up a few times. The J gene is TRBJ1-1, the V gene TRBV6-5, with 7 bases lining up with TRBD1. The CDR3 contains 16 residues. V lost 0 bases, J lost 3 bases, and 7 bases stayed unmatched. In germline, CDR1 is MNHEY, CDR2 SVGAGI. Here the CDR3 DNA reads TGTGCCAGCAGTTACTCGAGAGAACAGGGGCACACTGAAGCTTTCTTT. It is translated as CASSYSREQGHTEAFF.

There are many counts of this clonotype. For the CDR3, the DNA is TGTGCCAGCAGCCGAGGACAGGTTGCGCAAAACATTCAGTACTTC. As protein: CASSRGQVAQNIQYF. The V and J genes are TRBV6-1 and TRBJ2-4; TRBD1 matches 7 bases. J gave up 5 bases and V 6 bases, and 10 bases lay outside the gene matches. This CDR3 is built from 15 residues. The germline V gene encodes CDR1 MNHNS and CDR2 SASEGT.

V is TRBV7-2 and J is TRBJ2-2, with 8 bases identical to TRBD2. Germline V gene lookup returns CDR1 SGHTA and CDR2 FQGNSA. The CDR3 length is 19 residues. V gave up 0 bases and J gave up 4 bases; unmatched junction bases: 13. In nucleotides, the CDR3 is TGTGCCAGCAGCTTAGCGCTTAGTAGCGGGACGCGAGGCACCGGGGAGCTGTTTTTT. Amino acids: CASSLALSSGTRGTGELFF.

The chain recombines TRBV2 with TRBJ1-2; TRBD1 matches at 8 bases. V gave up 6 bases and J gave up 10 bases; unmatched junction bases: 10. The germline V gene encodes CDR1 SNHLY and CDR2 FYNNEI. The CDR3 is 13 residues long. CDR3 nucleotides: TGTGCCAGCAGGGGACCAGGGGGCAGGAACTACACCTTC. It yields the protein CASRGPGGRNYTF.